These 29 T cell receptor beta chains came from one sample sequenced in a study of CD8+CD57+ T cells in acquired aplastic anemia. Using genomic DNA as the template, TCR beta VDJ and CDR3 profiling was carried out. MiXCR, applied by TCRdb to the reads, yields one record per CDR3 protein. This table holds hundreds of thousands of distinct CDR3 sequences, roughly 64% found once. The sample was sorted CD4+, CD8+, or CD8+CD57+ T cells (not recorded which) from PBMCs. These receptors originate from a human donor in good health, serving as a control.

CDR3 nucleotide sequence: TGCGCCAGCAGCTTGGTAGGGACTAGCGGTGGCTACACCTTC. Translated, it gives CASSLVGTSGGYTF. This chain joins TRBV5-1 and TRBJ1-2; D might be TRBD1 (5 bases). Germline V gene data show CDR1 as SGHRS and CDR2 as YFSETQ. V lost 0 bases, J lost 7 bases, and 13 bases lay in between. The CDR3 runs 14 residues.

The chain has TRBV29-1 and TRBJ1-1, with D possibly matching TRBD1 (5 bases). CDR3 length: 13 residues. V lost 7 bases to trimming and J lost 1 base, with 13 bases between them. CDR1 is SQVTM and CDR2 is ANQGSEA in the germline V gene. CDR3 sequence: CSGELGTNTEAFF. The CDR3 nucleotides are TGCAGCGGTGAGTTGGGGACGAACACTGAAGCTTTCTTT.

In this sample, this clonotype turned up many times. The V call is TRBV12-3 or TRBV12-4, the J call TRBJ1-1, with no clear D. CDR3 length: 13 amino acids. V lost 3 bases and J 4 bases, leaving 9 bases between the germline ends. Here the CDR3 DNA reads TGTGCCAGCAGTTTGTACAGAGGCACTGAAGCTTTCTTT. It encodes CASSLYRGTEAFF.

V is TRBV24-1 and J is TRBJ2-3; the D gene is possibly TRBD2 (5 bases). The germline V gene encodes CDR1 KGHDR and CDR2 SFDVKD. The CDR3 is 16 residues long. The ends were cut back, 4 bases at V and 6 bases at J, with 19 bases in the middle. The CDR3 DNA reads as TGTGCCACCAGTGACCCGTCTGGGAAGAGGGTGGATACGCAGTATTTT. Translating it yields CATSDPSGKRVDTQYF.

Note on this clonotype: Relative to the germline gene, one junction end is altered; a read error may explain this. V gene TRBV10-1 combines with J gene TRBJ2-7; 7 positions agree with TRBD2. CDR1 and CDR2 from the germline V gene are WNHNN and SYGVQD (reference sequence). This CDR3 spans 13 amino acids. The CDR3 loop is CASGAARGDEQYF. The CDR3 DNA follows: TGTGCCAGCGGGGCGGCGCGGGGCGACGAGCAGTACTTC.

This clonotype was recorded only once. At one of its ends the junction is not consistent with the germline gene, which may arise from a read error. The genes are TRBV7-9 and TRBJ1-1; TRBD1 agrees at 7 bases. This CDR3 region has 14 residues. Per germline, CDR1 SEHNR and CDR2 FQNEAQ (reference sequence). CDR3 sequence reads: CASSLEAGGTEAFF. Here the CDR3 DNA reads TGTGCCAGCAGCTTAGAGGCAGGTGGGACAGAAGCTTTTTTT.

V is TRBV10-1 and J is TRBJ1-2; a possible D gene is TRBD1 (5 bases). The germline CDR1 and CDR2 sequences are WNHNN and SYGVQD (reference sequence). Trimming shortened V by 0 bases and J by 8 bases, and 10 bases separated the two germline ends. The CDR3 consists of 13 residues. CDR3 nucleotides: TGCGCCAGCAGTGAGTCGAGCCAGGGAGGCTACACCTTC. Amino acids: CASSESSQGGYTF.

V is TRBV11-3 and J is TRBJ2-7, with D unclear. V lost 3 bases to trimming and J lost 11 bases, with 11 bases between them. Germline CDR1 SGHNT, CDR2 YENEEA. CDR3 length equals 11 residues. The CDR3 loop is CASSFDINKYF. The CDR3 nucleotides read TGTGCCAGCAGCTTTGACATAAACAAGTACTTC.

The chain is built from TRBV5-5 and TRBJ2-3, with D unclear. This CDR3 has 15 amino acids. V lost 4 bases, J lost 2 bases, and 14 bases lay in between. CDR1 and CDR2 from the germline V gene are SGHKS and YYEKEE (reference sequence). The chain's CDR3 is CASSIKAIYTDTQYF. Written as DNA, the CDR3 is TGTGCCAGCAGCATCAAGGCAATCTACACAGATACGCAGTATTTT.

This chain uses TRBV19 with TRBJ2-1; perhaps TRBD2 as D (6 bases). The CDR3 has 15 residues. Germline-derived CDR1 and CDR2 are LNHDA and SQIVND (reference sequence). V was pared by 3 bases and J by 8 bases, with 17 bases between. DNA for the CDR3: TGTGCCAGTAGTATCAATCGGGGGTTAGACGATGAGCAGTTCTTC. Its translation: CASSINRGLDDEQFF.

The chain combines TRBV4-1 with TRBJ2-7; 8 bases agree with TRBD1. Trimming cost V 0 bases and J 2 bases; bases outside gene matches: 3. Per germline, CDR1 MGHRA and CDR2 YSYEKL. There are 15 residues in the CDR3. The CDR3: CASSQDPGGAYEQYF. CDR3 DNA sequence: TGCGCCAGCAGCCAAGACCCAGGGGGCGCCTACGAGCAGTACTTC.

A word on this clonotype: At one of its ends the junction is not consistent with the germline gene, which may arise from a read error. The chain carries TRBV9 and TRBJ1-1, with D possibly matching TRBD1 (5 bases). Germline V gene data show CDR1 as SGDLS and CDR2 as YYNGEE. The CDR3 length is 14 residues. The CDR3 here is CASNVRAVCMATLF. The CDR3 DNA reads TGTGCCAGCAACGTCAGGGCAGTGTGTATGGCTACACTCTTT.

Comments on this clonotype: Given the absence of the conserved phenylalanine or tryptophan at the CDR3 end, a read error is likely. The DNA is omitted, as the CDR3 cannot be located on it reliably, and the CDR3 follows TCRdb's listing. The V and J genes are TRBV7-2 and TRBJ1-2. The CDR3 contains 14 residues when both ends are counted. CDR1 is SGHTA, CDR2 FQGNSA, per germline. CDR3 sequence: CASSPSGQVYGYPS.

The rearrangement joins TRBV12-5 to TRBJ1-2; no reliable D call. Trimming took off 3 bases at V and 7 bases at J, with 9 bases between the two ends. Per the germline V gene, CDR1 is LGHNT and CDR2 is FRNRAP. The CDR3 runs to 12 residues. CDR3 nucleotides: TGTGCTAGTGGTTTCGACCATGGTGGCTACACCTTC. Translating it yields CASGFDHGGYTF.

As for this clonotype: A junction boundary mismatches the germline segment, possibly from a read error. V usage is TRBV7-9 and J usage is TRBJ1-1, with D possibly TRBD1 on 6 matching bases. CDR3 size: 14 residues. Looked up from germline, CDR1 is SEHNR and CDR2 is FQNEAQ (reference sequence). In DNA form, the CDR3 reads TGTGCCAGCAGCCTACAGGAGTGGACAGCTGCGGATTACTTT. Encoded protein: CASSLQEWTAADYF. Drawing the rest from reference TRBV7-9 and TRBJ1-1, the complete variable domain is DTGVSQNPRHKITKRGQNVTFRCDPISEHNRLYWYRQTLGQGPEFLTYFQNEAQLEKSRLLSDRFSAERPKGSFSTLEIQRTEQGDSAMYLCASSLQEWTAADYFGQGTRLTVV.

This chain joins TRBV20-1 and TRBJ2-2; either TRBD1 or TRBD2 may supply D (6 bases each). V lost 6 bases and J lost 4, with 18 bases in between. The CDR3 loop spans 15 amino acids. Per the germline V gene, CDR1 is DFQATT and CDR2 is SNEGSKA (reference sequence). The CDR3 sequence: CSARAGGGTTGELFF. DNA for the CDR3: TGCAGTGCCAGGGCTGGGGGCGGGACCACCGGGGAGCTGTTTTTT.

The sample holds one count of this clonotype. The CDR3 loop is CSADGLAGGRNNEQFF. DNA for the CDR3: TGCAGTGCTGACGGACTAGCGGGGGGTCGGAACAATGAGCAGTTCTTC. The J gene is TRBJ2-1, the V gene TRBV20-1; 14 positions match TRBD2. Per germline, CDR1 DFQATT and CDR2 SNEGSKA (reference sequence). V was pared by 5 bases and J by 5 bases, with 8 bases of the junction left unmatched. CDR3 length: 16 amino acids.

The V call is TRBV15, the J call TRBJ2-6; 7 bases line up with TRBD2. V gave up 8 bases and J gave up 1 base; unmatched junction bases: 8. The CDR3 has 16 amino acids. CDR1 is LNHNV and CDR2 is YYDKDF in the germline V gene (reference sequence). CDR3: CATSRGEGSGANVLTF. CDR3 nucleotide sequence: TGTGCCACCTCCCGCGGGGAGGGGTCTGGGGCCAACGTCCTGACTTTC.

The table lists this clonotype with many counts. This chain joins TRBV19 and TRBJ1-1; TRBD1 is a possible D gene (5 bases). This CDR3 comprises 12 residues. V lost 6 bases to trimming and J lost 7 bases, with 12 bases between them. The germline gives CDR1 LNHDA, CDR2 SQIVND (reference sequence). The CDR3 sequence is CASSFSGGEAFF. The CDR3 nucleotides are TGTGCCAGTAGCTTTTCGGGGGGTGAAGCTTTCTTT. The variable domain in full, completed from reference TRBV19 and TRBJ1-1, reads DGGITQSPKYLFRKEGQNVTLSCEQNLNHDAMYWYRQDPGQGLRLIYYSQIVNDFQKGDIAEGYSVSREKKESFPLTVTSAQKNPTAFYLCASSFSGGEAFFGQGTRLTVV.

Details on this clonotype: The junction does not match germline at one end; this may be a read error. Here the CDR3 reads CASSVGGLKGALF. DNA for the CDR3: TGTGCCAGCAGCGTAGGAGGTTTAAAGGGGGCTCTTTTT. The chain is built from TRBV9 and TRBJ1-1; 7 bases map to TRBD1. CDR3 length equals 13 residues. Germline CDR1 is SGDLS and CDR2 is YYNGEE.

In regard to this clonotype: Its ends do not fully match the called genes, so a read error is possible. V is TRBV20-1 and J is TRBJ2-1; TRBD1 might be the D (6 bases). Germline V CDR1 and CDR2: DFQATT, SNEGSKA (reference sequence). This CDR3 comprises 13 residues. CDR3 nucleotide sequence: TGCAGCGCTAGACAGGTCCCGTACTACGAGCAGTTCTTC. Its translation is CSARQVPYYEQFF.

The chain links TRBV12-3 or TRBV12-4 to TRBJ2-3; the D is unclear. The V gene lost 5 bases and the J gene lost 1 base, with 13 bases spanning the gap. The CDR3 contains 15 residues. The CDR3 is CASSQAGPGTDTQYF. The CDR3 DNA reads as TGTGCCAGCAGTCAGGCCGGGCCGGGCACAGATACGCAGTATTTT.

The chain recombines TRBV10-1 with TRBJ2-1, with D tentatively TRBD1 (6 bases). CDR3 size: 16 residues. Germline V CDR1 and CDR2: WNHNN, SYGVQD (reference sequence). The germline V and J ends were trimmed by 0 bases and 6 bases, with 15 bases remaining between them. This chain's CDR3 is CASSESTDSRVNEQFF. CDR3 in DNA: TGCGCCAGCAGTGAGTCCACGGACAGTCGCGTCAATGAGCAGTTCTTC.

This rearrangement joins TRBV5-1 to TRBJ2-3, with TRBD1 matching over 11 bases. The V segment lost 4 bases and the J segment 7 bases; nucleotides outside the gene matches: 14. The CDR3 runs 17 residues. Germline V gives CDR1 SGHRS, CDR2 YFSETQ. Here the CDR3 reads CASSLGAGTGGVYTQYF. The CDR3 nucleotides are TGCGCCAGCAGCCTGGGAGCCGGGACAGGGGGTGTATATACGCAGTATTTT. Full variable domain (remainder filled in from reference TRBV5-1 and TRBJ2-3): KAGVTQTPRYLIKTRGQQVTLSCSPISGHRSVSWYQQTPGQGLQFLFEYFSETQRNKGNFPGRFSGRQFSNSRSEMNVSTLELGDSALYLCASSLGAGTGGVYTQYFGPGTRLTVL.

Comment on this clonotype: The CDR3 end shows no conserved phenylalanine or tryptophan, and so a read error is likely. The DNA is left out, because the CDR3 cannot be placed on it with certainty; the CDR3 is given as TCRdb lists it. CDR3 residues: CASSWLHDQPEQL. V gene TRBV2 combines with J gene TRBJ1-5. A total of 13 residues make up the CDR3, ends included. Germline V lookup: CDR1 SNHLY, CDR2 FYNNEI.

Of note for this clonotype: At one end the junction does not follow the germline gene, possibly because of a read error. The chain is built from TRBV7-3 and TRBJ2-7; D not certain. CDR1 is SGHTA and CDR2 is FQGTGA in the germline V gene. The CDR3 covers 11 residues. DNA of the CDR3: TGTGCCGGCAGCAACACCTACGAGCAGTACTTC. As protein: CAGSNTYEQYF.

This clonotype was found many times. The V and J genes are TRBV20-1 and TRBJ2-1, with D unclear. V shed 7 bases and J shed 0 bases, with 13 bases lying between them. Per the germline V gene, CDR1 is DFQATT and CDR2 is SNEGSKA (reference sequence). The CDR3 has 14 residues. The CDR3 DNA reads as TGCAGTGTTTACAACATGGGCTCCTACAATGAGCAGTTCTTC. Protein: CSVYNMGSYNEQFF.

This chain joins TRBV6-1 and TRBJ1-4; no clear D. CDR1 is MNHNS, CDR2 SASEGT, per germline. The length of the CDR3 is 11 residues. Deletions cut 10 bases from V and 8 bases from J, with 11 bases between. The CDR3 is CAINDWEKLFF. The CDR3 nucleotides read TGTGCCATCAATGATTGGGAAAAACTGTTTTTT.

Details on this clonotype: Its ends do not fully match the called genes, so a read error is possible. The rearrangement links TRBV5-1 to TRBJ2-7; D may match TRBD1 or TRBD2 (6 bases each). Germline loops: CDR1 SGHRS, CDR2 YFSETQ. CDR3 size: 16 residues. CDR3 nucleotide sequence: TGTGCCAGCAGCCTTACAAGCGGGTGGACAGCCTACGAGCAGTACTTC. Translating it yields CASSLTSGWTAYEQYF. The full variable domain, with the rest looked up from reference TRBV5-1 and TRBJ2-7, is KAGVTQTPRYLIKTRGQQVTLSCSPISGHRSVSWYQQTPGQGLQFLFEYFSETQRNKGNFPGRFSGRQFSNSRSEMNVSTLELGDSALYLCASSLTSGWTAYEQYFGPGTRLTVT.